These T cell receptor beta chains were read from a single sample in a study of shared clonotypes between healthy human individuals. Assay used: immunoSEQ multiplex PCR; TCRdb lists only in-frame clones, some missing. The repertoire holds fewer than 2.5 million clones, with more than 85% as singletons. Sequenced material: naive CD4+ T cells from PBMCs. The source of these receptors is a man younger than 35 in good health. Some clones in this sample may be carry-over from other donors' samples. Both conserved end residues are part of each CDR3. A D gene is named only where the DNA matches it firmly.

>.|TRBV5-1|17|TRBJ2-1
CASSLKVDGSSYNEQFF
TGCGCCAGCAGCTTGAAGGTTGACGGCAGCTCCTACAATGAGCAGTTCTTC
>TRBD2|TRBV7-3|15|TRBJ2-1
CASSLLAGGNNEQFF
TGTGCCAGCAGCTTATTAGCGGGAGGGAACAATGAGCAGTTCTTC
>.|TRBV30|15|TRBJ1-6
CAWSYGTRGVSPLHF
TGTGCCTGGAGTTATGGGACCCGCGGTGTTTCACCCCTCCACTTT
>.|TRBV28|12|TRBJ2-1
CASSLRLPEQFF
TGTGCCAGCAGTTTACGACTACCTGAGCAGTTCTTC
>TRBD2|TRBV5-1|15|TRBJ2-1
CASLAELAGRNEQFF
TGCGCCAGCCTCGCTGAGCTAGCGGGACGGAATGAGCAGTTCTTC
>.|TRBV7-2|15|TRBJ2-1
CASRLGGPRVNEQFF
TGTGCCAGCAGATTGGGGGGCCCGCGCGTAAATGAGCAGTTCTTC
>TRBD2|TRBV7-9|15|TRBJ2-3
CASSGLAGSTDTQYF
TGTGCCAGCAGCGGACTAGCGGGAAGCACAGATACGCAGTATTTT
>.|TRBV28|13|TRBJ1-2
CASSLDSYYGYTF
TGTGCCAGCAGTTTAGACAGCTACTATGGCTACACCTTC
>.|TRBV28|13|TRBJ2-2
CASGQPNTGELFF
TGTGCCAGCGGACAGCCCAACACCGGGGAGCTGTTTTTT
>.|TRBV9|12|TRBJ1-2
CASSVGGYGYTF
TGTGCCAGCAGCGTAGGGGGATATGGCTACACCTTC